Following are 2 T cell receptor beta chains from one sample sequenced in a study of T-cell reconstitution after alpha-beta-depleted transplantation in children (dated by TCRdb to about 2016). Receptors were amplified or captured by PCR. Sequencing instrument: Illumina HiSeq 2500. TCR library preparation used molecular barcoding, with unique molecular identifiers applied to normalize quantification of the TCRbeta repertoire. Clones were called with MiXCR by TCRdb after fastp trimmed the public reads at Q25, and only in-frame beta chains were retained. Each entry is one CDR3 protein sequence, shown with its most common DNA and genes. The sample table holds approximately 110,000 distinct CDR3 sequences, of which more than 20% were seen once. The ten largest clones take up over 9.5% of the sample. The treatment or condition label for this specimen denotes: allogeneic hematopoietic cell transplantation with graft depleted of TCRalphabeta T cells and CD19 B cells.

This sample comprised PBMCs, mostly from graft donor cells, obtained 180 days after TCRalphabeta/CD19-depleted stem cell transplant. Receptor source: a male patient under 10 years old who had a stem cell transplant for chronic granulomatous disease, so the T cells may come from the graft donor.

The chain links TRBV18 to TRBJ2-7, with 8 bases identical to TRBD1. Germline trimming cut 3 bases from V and 2 bases from J; bases unmatched to any gene: 6. This CDR3 is 15 amino acids long. The germline V gene has CDR1 KGHSH and CDR2 LQKENI. The CDR3 DNA is TGTGCCAGCTCACCTAAGACAGGGGCTACCTACGAGCAGTACTTC. Translated, it gives CASSPKTGATYEQYF.

This clonotype has a handful of counts. The rearrangement links TRBV5-1 to TRBJ2-1; TRBD2 matches at 7 bases. The CDR3 has 13 residues. V was pared by 0 bases and J by 7 bases, with 1 base of the junction left unmatched. Germline V gives CDR1 SGHRS, CDR2 YFSETQ. The DNA for the CDR3 is TGCGCCAGCAGCTTGGAACTAGCGAATGAGCAGTTCTTC. Translated: CASSLELANEQFF.